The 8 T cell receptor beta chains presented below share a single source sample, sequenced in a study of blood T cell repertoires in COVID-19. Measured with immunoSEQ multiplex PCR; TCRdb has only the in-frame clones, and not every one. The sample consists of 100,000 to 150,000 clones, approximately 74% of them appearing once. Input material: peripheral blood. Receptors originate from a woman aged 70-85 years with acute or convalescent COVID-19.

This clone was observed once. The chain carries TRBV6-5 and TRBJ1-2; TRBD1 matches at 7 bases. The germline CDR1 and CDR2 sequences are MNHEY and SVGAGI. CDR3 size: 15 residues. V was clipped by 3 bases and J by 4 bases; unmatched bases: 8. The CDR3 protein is CASSYHQDRIYGYTF. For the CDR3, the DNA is TGTGCCAGCAGTTATCATCAGGACAGGATCTATGGCTACACCTTC.

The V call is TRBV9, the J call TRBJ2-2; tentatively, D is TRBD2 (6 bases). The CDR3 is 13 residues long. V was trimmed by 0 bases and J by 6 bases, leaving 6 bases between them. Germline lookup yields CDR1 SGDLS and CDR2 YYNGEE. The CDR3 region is CASSVGLAGELFF. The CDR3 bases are TGTGCCAGCAGCGTAGGACTAGCCGGGGAGCTGTTTTTT.

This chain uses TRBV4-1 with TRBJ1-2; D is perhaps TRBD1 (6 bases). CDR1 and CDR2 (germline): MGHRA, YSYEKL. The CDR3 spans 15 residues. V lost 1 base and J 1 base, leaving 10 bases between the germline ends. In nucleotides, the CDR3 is TGCGCCAGCAGCCAAGGGACAGCGGATAACTATGGCTACACCTTC. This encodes CASSQGTADNYGYTF.

The CDR3 DNA reads as TGTGCCAGCAGCTTATACCCCCCCTCTAGCGGGAGGGCCTACGAGCAGTACTTC. This translates into CASSLYPPSSGRAYEQYF. V and J are TRBV11-2 and TRBJ2-7; 12 bases line up with TRBD2. V lost 2 bases and J lost 2; bases outside the gene matches: 10. Per germline, CDR1 SGHAT and CDR2 FQNNGV. The CDR3 contains 18 residues.

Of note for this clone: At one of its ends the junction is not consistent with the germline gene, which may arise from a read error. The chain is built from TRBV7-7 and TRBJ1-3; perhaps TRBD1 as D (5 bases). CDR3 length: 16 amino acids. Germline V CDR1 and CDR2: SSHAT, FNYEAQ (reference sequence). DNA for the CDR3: TGTGCTAGCAGCCCCACCCCACAGGACTCTGGAAACACCATATATTTT. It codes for CASSPTPQDSGNTIYF.

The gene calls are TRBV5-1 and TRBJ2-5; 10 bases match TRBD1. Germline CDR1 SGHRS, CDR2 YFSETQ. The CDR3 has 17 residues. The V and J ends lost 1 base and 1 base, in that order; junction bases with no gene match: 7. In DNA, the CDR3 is TGCGCCAGCAGCTTGTGGGGGGACAGGGGAGGCCAAGAGACCCAGTACTTC. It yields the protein CASSLWGDRGGQETQYF.

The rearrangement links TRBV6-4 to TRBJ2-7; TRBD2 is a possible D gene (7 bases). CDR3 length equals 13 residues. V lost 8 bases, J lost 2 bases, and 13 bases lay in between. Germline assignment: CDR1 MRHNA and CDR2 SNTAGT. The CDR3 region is CASQGTMPYEQYF. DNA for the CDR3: TGTGCCAGCCAGGGGACTATGCCCTACGAGCAGTACTTC.

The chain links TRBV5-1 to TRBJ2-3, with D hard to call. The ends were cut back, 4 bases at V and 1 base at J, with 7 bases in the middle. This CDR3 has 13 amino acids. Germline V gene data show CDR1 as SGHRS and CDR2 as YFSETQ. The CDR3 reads CASSPGGTDTQYF. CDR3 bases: TGCGCCAGCAGCCCGGGTGGCACAGATACGCAGTATTTT.